The T cell receptor (beta chain) described here comes from a study of T-cell memory formation after mild COVID-19. MiXCR, applied by TCRdb to the 5' RACE reads, yields one record per CDR3 protein. Found here are 110,000 or so distinct CDR3 sequences, 15% to 20% of them singletons; the top ten hold approximately 5.1%. The CDR3 is 15 residues long. Germline trimming cut 3 bases from V and 7 bases from J; bases unmatched to any gene: 3. Germline CDR1 and CDR2: SGHTA and FQGNSA. V usage is TRBV7-2 and J usage is TRBJ2-1, with 13 bases lining up with TRBD2. Sequences were obtained from PBMCs or a T cell subset sorted from them (not recorded which). This TCR was recovered from a man aged 18 to 35 who had mild COVID-19 (a few samples of this study predate the infection). Cell type and time point are not known. The DNA of the CDR3 is TGTGCCAGCAGCTTGGGACTAGCGGGGCTGAATGAGCAGTTCTTC. Translated: CASSLGLAGLNEQFF.